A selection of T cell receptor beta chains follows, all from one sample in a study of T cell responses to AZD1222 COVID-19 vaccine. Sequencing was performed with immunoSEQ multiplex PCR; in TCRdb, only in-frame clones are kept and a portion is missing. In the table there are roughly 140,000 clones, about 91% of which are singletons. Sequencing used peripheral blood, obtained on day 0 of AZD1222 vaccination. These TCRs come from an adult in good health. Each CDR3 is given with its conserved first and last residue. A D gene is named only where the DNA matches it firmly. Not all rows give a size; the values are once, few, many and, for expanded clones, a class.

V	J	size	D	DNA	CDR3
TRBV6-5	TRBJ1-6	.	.	TGTGCCAGCAATATCTCACCCCTCCACTTT	CASNISPLHF
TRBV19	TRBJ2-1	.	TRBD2	TGTGCCAGTCGGACTAGCGGCTCCTACAATGAGCAGTTCTTC	CASRTSGSYNEQFF
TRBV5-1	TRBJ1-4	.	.	TGCGCCAGCAGCTCACTCTCGGTGGACAAACTGTTTTTT	CASSSLSVDKLFF
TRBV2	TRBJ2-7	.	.	TGTGCCAGCAGTGATACCACCGGGCAGTACTTC	CASSDTTGQYF
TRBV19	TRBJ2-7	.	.	TGTGCCAGTAGTCAACGGACAGCGTCCGAGCAGTACTTC	CASSQRTASEQYF
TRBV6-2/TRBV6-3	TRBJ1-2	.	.	TGTGCCAGCAGTGACCCTAAGGGGGGGAAAGACGATGGCTACACCTTC	CASSDPKGGKDDGYTF
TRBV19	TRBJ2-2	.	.	TGTGCCAGTAGGTTCCCGTACGTCGCCGGGGAGCTGTTTTTT	CASRFPYVAGELFF
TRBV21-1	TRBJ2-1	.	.	TGTGCCAGCAGCAAAGAAGGAAAATACAATGAGCAGTTCTTC	CASSKEGKYNEQFF
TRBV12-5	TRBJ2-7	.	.	TGTGCTAGTGGCGAATTGGGTTCCTACGAGCAGTACTTC	CASGELGSYEQYF
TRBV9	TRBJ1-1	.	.	TGTGCCAGCAGCCGCGAGGGGGGGGCCGAAGCTTTCTTT	CASSREGGAEAFF
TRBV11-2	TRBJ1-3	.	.	TGTGCCAGCAGCTTAGGCCCAGGAAACACCATATATTTT	CASSLGPGNTIYF
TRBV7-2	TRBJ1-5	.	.	TGTGCCAGCAGCTTACGTAGCAATCAGCCCCAGCATTTT	CASSLRSNQPQHF
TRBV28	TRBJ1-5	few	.	TGTGCCAGCAGTTTTCGGAATCAGCCCCAGCATTTT	CASSFRNQPQHF
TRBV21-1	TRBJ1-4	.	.	TGTGCCAGCAGCACAGACAGGGTGAGTGAAAAACTGTTTTTT	CASSTDRVSEKLFF
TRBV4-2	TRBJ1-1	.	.	TGTGCCAGCAGCCAAGAGCGAGAAGGGAACTTTAACATGAACACTGAAGCTTTCTTT	CASSQEREGNFNMNTEAFF
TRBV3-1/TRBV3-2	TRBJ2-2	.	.	TGTGCCAGCAGCCAAGATTTACGGTCCGGGGAGCTGTTTTTT	CASSQDLRSGELFF
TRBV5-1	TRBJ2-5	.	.	TGCGCCAGCAGCTTAACCGGGATTCAAGAGACCCAGTACTTC	CASSLTGIQETQYF
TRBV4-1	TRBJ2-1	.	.	TGCGCCAGCAGTCAAATTGCCTCCTGGACCTACAATGAGCAGTTCTTC	CASSQIASWTYNEQFF
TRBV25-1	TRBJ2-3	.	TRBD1	TGTGCCAGCAGTCCCGGGACAGGGCGCGCAGATACGCAGTATTTT	CASSPGTGRADTQYF
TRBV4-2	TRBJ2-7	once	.	TGTGCCAGCAGCCAAGCAGCGTCCTACGAGCAGTACTTC	CASSQAASYEQYF
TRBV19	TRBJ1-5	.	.	TGTGCCAGTAGTATATTTAGGGGAAAGTCTGATCAGCCCCAGCATTTT	CASSIFRGKSDQPQHF
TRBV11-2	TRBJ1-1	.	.	TGTGCCAGCCGCTATCGGGACCGACACACTGAAGCTTTCTTT	CASRYRDRHTEAFF
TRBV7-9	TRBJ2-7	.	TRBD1	TGTGCCAGCAGCCCAGAGACAGGGGGCAATGTGTACGAGCAGTACTTC	CASSPETGGNVYEQYF
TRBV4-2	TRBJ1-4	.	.	TGTGCCAGCAGCCCCCTGACGGGGACTTCCAATAATGAAAAACTGTTTTTT	CASSPLTGTSNNEKLFF
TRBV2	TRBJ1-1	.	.	TGTGCCAGAGCGTCCAGGGGCACTGAAGCTTTCTTT	CARASRGTEAFF
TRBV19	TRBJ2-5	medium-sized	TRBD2	TGTGCCAGTAGGCTAGCGGGAGAGACCCAGTACTTC	CASRLAGETQYF
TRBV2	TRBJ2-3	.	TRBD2	TGTGCCAGCGGGGGGACTAGCGGGAGAGGGGCGATCACAGATACGCAGTATTTT	CASGGTSGRGAITDTQYF
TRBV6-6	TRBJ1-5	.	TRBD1	TGTGCCAGCAGTTACCAGGGGACAGCAAATCAGCCCCAGCATTTT	CASSYQGTANQPQHF
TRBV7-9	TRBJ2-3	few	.	TGTGCCAGCAGCCTCTCTCGTTCAGGGCACACAGATACGCAGTATTTT	CASSLSRSGHTDTQYF
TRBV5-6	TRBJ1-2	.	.	TGTGCCAGCAGCTTGGGCCTTCAGGGCCCGTTGTGGTACACCTTC	CASSLGLQGPLWYTF
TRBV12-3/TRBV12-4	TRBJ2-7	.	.	TGTGCCAGCACCGGGTCACCCTCCTACGAGCAGTACTTC	CASTGSPSYEQYF
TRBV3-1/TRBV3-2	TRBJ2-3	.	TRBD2	TGTGCCAGCAGCCAAACTAGCGGGAGTAATACGCAGTATTTT	CASSQTSGSNTQYF
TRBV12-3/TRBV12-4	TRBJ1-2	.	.	TGTGCCAGCAGTTTGGGGACCTATGGCTACACCTTC	CASSLGTYGYTF
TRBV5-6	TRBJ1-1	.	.	TGTGCCAGCAGCCTGAATATGAACACTGAAGCTTTCTTT	CASSLNMNTEAFF
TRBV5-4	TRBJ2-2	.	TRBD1	TGTGCCAGCAGCTCCAGGGGGACCTCGAACACCGGGGAGCTGTTTTTT	CASSSRGTSNTGELFF
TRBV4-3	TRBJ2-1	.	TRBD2	TGCGCCAGCAGCCAAGGTAGACTAGCGGGAGGTGAGCAGTTCTTC	CASSQGRLAGGEQFF
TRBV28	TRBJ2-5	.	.	TGTGCCAGCAGTTTAAATGGGCAGGGCGGCGAGACCCAGTACTTC	CASSLNGQGGETQYF
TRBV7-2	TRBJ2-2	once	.	TGTGCCAGCAGCTTAATGGTTGATCAGGAGCTGTTTTTT	CASSLMVDQELFF
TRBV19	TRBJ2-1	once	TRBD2	TGTGCCACCGCGACTAGCGGGAGAGGTGAGCAGTTCTTC	CATATSGRGEQFF
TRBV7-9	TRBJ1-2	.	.	TGTGCCAGCAGCTTAGATTGGGGGCGAGGTGGCTACACCTTC	CASSLDWGRGGYTF
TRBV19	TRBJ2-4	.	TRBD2	TGTGCCAGTAGTGGACTAGCGGGGGTAGCCAAAAACATTCAGTACTTC	CASSGLAGVAKNIQYF